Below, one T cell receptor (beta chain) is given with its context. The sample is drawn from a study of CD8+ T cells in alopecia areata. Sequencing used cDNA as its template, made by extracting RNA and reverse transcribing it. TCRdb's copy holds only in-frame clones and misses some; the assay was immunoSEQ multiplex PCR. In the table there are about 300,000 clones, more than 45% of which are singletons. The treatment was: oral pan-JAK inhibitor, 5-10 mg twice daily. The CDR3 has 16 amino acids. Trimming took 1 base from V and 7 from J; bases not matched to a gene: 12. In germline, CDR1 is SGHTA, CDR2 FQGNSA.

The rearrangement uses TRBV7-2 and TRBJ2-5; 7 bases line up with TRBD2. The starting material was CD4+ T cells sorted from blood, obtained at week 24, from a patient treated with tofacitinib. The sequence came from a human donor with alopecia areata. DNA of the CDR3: TGTGCCAGCAGCTTAGACCCCGGACTACGCGGGGGGACCCAGTACTTC. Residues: CASSLDPGLRGGTQYF.